Listed here are 26 T cell receptor beta chains from one sample, sequenced in a study of cytomegalovirus exposure and HLA in healthy donors. Researchers ran the PCR with 60 Vbeta and 13 Jbeta primers. The method was immunoSEQ multiplex PCR; TCRdb's version includes in-frame clones alone and lacks a portion of them. Of under 150,000 clones listed, about 78% are singletons. The source material was PBMCs. The receptors here all came from a human donor in good health.

The chain employs TRBV5-6 and TRBJ1-1, with D hard to call. In germline, CDR1 is SGHDT, CDR2 YYEEEE. CDR3 size: 15 residues. The V and J ends lost 0 bases and 4 bases respectively, with 13 bases between them. CDR3 nucleotides: TGTGCCAGCAGCTTGGTTTGGGCTTTGAGCACTGAAGCTTTCTTT. It translates to CASSLVWALSTEAFF. The full variable domain, with the rest looked up from reference TRBV5-6 and TRBJ1-1, is DAGVTQSPTHLIKTRGQQVTLRCSPKSGHDTVSWYQQALGQGPQFIFQYYEEEERQRGNFPDRFSGHQFPNYSSELNVNALLLGDSALYLCASSLVWALSTEAFFGQGTRLTVV.

This clone was observed a few times. The chain has TRBV20-1 and TRBJ2-5; D remains ambiguous. The germline gives CDR1 DFQATT, CDR2 SNEGSKA (reference sequence). The germline V and J ends were trimmed by 3 bases and 1 base, with 3 bases remaining between them. The CDR3 totals 11 residues. The CDR3 spells CSASGQETQYF. CDR3 sequence (DNA): TGCAGTGCTAGCGGCCAAGAGACCCAGTACTTC.

The gene calls are TRBV9 and TRBJ2-5; 9 positions match TRBD1. The J call may be faulty, since TRBJ2-7 better matches the DNA end. From germline, CDR1 is SGDLS and CDR2 YYNGEE. The CDR3 is 17 residues long. The CDR3 coding sequence is TGTGCCAGCAGCGTGGGACAGGGTTCTATCCTCGCCTACGAGCAGTACTTC. It yields the protein CASSVGQGSILAYEQYF.

A word on this clone: One end of the junction fails to match germline, which may point to a read error. This rearrangement joins TRBV30 to TRBJ1-1; TRBD1 agrees at 9 bases. Germline CDR1 reads GTSNPN; CDR2 reads SVGIG (reference sequence). The CDR3 is 12 residues long. The CDR3 nucleotides read TGTGCCGGGAGGACAGGGGTTACTGAAGCTTTCTTT. It is translated as CAGRTGVTEAFF.

The V call is TRBV5-4, the J call TRBJ1-2, with no clear D. This CDR3 region has 15 residues. Deletions cut 4 bases from V and 6 bases from J, with 19 bases between. Germline V gene data show CDR1 as SGHNT and CDR2 as YYREEE (reference sequence). The CDR3: CASSPGGSRLHGYTF. As DNA, the CDR3 is TGTGCCAGCAGCCCTGGCGGGTCCCGACTCCATGGCTACACCTTC.

The chain carries TRBV28 and TRBJ2-5, with D possibly matching TRBD2 (6 bases). Trimming took off 2 bases at V and 2 bases at J, with 9 bases between the two ends. Germline CDR1 MDHEN, CDR2 SYDVKM. This CDR3 region has 14 residues. The chain's CDR3 is CASSLRAGQETQYF. CDR3 in DNA: TGTGCCAGCAGTTTAAGGGCGGGGCAAGAGACCCAGTACTTC.

This clone was observed a few times. CDR3 region: CATSRESPPGEQYF. CDR3 DNA: TGTGCCACCAGCAGAGAATCTCCTCCGGGCGAGCAGTACTTC. This chain joins TRBV15 and TRBJ2-7; no firm D call. CDR3 length equals 14 residues. Germline CDR1 LNHNV, CDR2 YYDKDF (reference sequence). Trimming took off 0 bases at V and 6 bases at J, with 12 bases between the two ends.

The rearrangement uses TRBV7-9 and TRBJ2-7; 7 nucleotides line up with TRBD1. Germline CDR1 is SEHNR and CDR2 is FQNEAQ (reference sequence). The CDR3 consists of 17 residues. V lost 5 bases and J lost 5; bases outside the gene matches: 18. CDR3 sequence reads: CASSRTPQRQGLDEQYF. In nucleotides, the CDR3 is TGTGCCAGCAGCCGAACGCCGCAAAGACAGGGTTTGGACGAGCAGTACTTC.

The chain is built from TRBV30 and TRBJ2-5; possibly TRBD1 for D (5 bases). The length of the CDR3 is 14 residues. The V end was cut by 5 bases, the J end by 1 base, with 14 bases between. Germline CDR1 and CDR2: GTSNPN and SVGIG (reference sequence). CDR3 residues: CAWGETGAQETQYF. As DNA, the CDR3 is TGTGCCTGGGGGGAAACAGGTGCCCAAGAGACCCAGTACTTC. Based on the CDR3 plus reference TRBV30 and TRBJ2-5, the full variable domain is SQTIHQWPATLVQPVGSPLSLECTVEGTSNPNLYWYRQAAGRGLQLLFYSVGIGQISSEVPQNLSASRPQDRQFILSSKKLLLSDSGFYLCAWGETGAQETQYFGPGTRLLVL.

V and J are TRBV27 and TRBJ1-1; 8 bases agree with TRBD1. Germline lookup yields CDR1 MNHEY and CDR2 SMNVEV (reference sequence). This CDR3 contains 13 residues. V shed 9 bases and J 4 bases; nucleotides not matched to a gene: 7. The CDR3 is CASRLTGGTEAFF. The CDR3 DNA reads TGTGCCAGTCGTTTAACAGGGGGCACTGAAGCTTTCTTT.

This chain joins TRBV7-6 and TRBJ2-7; D is possibly TRBD1 (6 bases). V was cut by 4 bases and J by 2 bases, with 12 bases left in between. CDR3 length equals 14 residues. Germline V CDR1 and CDR2: SGHVS, FNYEAQ. This CDR3 is CASSSGHTTYEQYF. The DNA of the CDR3 is TGTGCCAGCAGCTCGGGACACACTACCTACGAGCAGTACTTC. Based on the CDR3 plus reference TRBV7-6 and TRBJ2-7, the full variable domain is GAGVSQSPRYKVTKRGQDVALRCDPISGHVSLYWYRQALGQGPEFLTYFNYEAQQDKSGLPNDRFSAERPEGSISTLTIQRTEQRDSAMYRCASSSGHTTYEQYFGPGTRLTVT.

J is TRBJ2-2 and V is TRBV25-1, with D possibly TRBD1 on 6 matching bases. V was clipped by 2 bases and J by 6 bases, with 13 bases between them. Germline V CDR1 and CDR2: MGHDK, SYGVNS. This CDR3 comprises 15 residues. The chain's CDR3 is CASSEQGSRSGELFF. In DNA, the CDR3 is TGTGCCAGCAGTGAACAGGGGTCAAGGTCCGGGGAGCTGTTTTTT.

V usage is TRBV9 and J usage is TRBJ2-1; perhaps TRBD2 as D (6 bases). CDR3 length: 16 amino acids. The germline V gene encodes CDR1 SGDLS and CDR2 YYNGEE. The V gene lost 4 bases and the J gene lost 9 bases, with 23 bases spanning the gap. CDR3 loop: CASSPVARLDPAEQFF. DNA of the CDR3: TGTGCCAGCAGCCCCGTGGCTAGACTAGATCCCGCTGAGCAGTTCTTC. Drawing the rest from reference TRBV9 and TRBJ2-1, the complete variable domain is DSGVTQTPKHLITATGQRVTLRCSPRSGDLSVYWYQQSLDQGLQFLIQYYNGEERAKGNILERFSAQQFPDLHSELNLSSLELGDSALYFCASSPVARLDPAEQFFGPGTRLTVL.

The rearrangement links TRBV7-2 to TRBJ2-7; TRBD2 matches 9 bases. The CDR3 length is 14 residues. V shed 3 bases, J shed 4 bases, and the junction held 4 bases outside the gene matches. Germline V gene lookup returns CDR1 SGHTA and CDR2 FQGNSA. CDR3 in amino acids: CASSFSGGPYEQYF. As DNA, the CDR3 is TGTGCCAGCAGCTTTAGCGGGGGACCTTACGAGCAGTACTTC.

The chain employs TRBV4-2 and TRBJ2-7; 7 bases map to TRBD1. The CDR3 is 14 amino acids. CDR1 is LGHNA, CDR2 YNFKEQ, per germline. V dropped 1 base and J dropped 2; count of bases not matched to a gene: 2. The CDR3: CASSQATGAYEQYF. CDR3 nucleotide sequence: TGTGCCAGCAGCCAAGCAACAGGGGCCTACGAGCAGTACTTC.

The chain has TRBV5-7 and TRBJ1-5, with D hard to call. TRBV5-7 is recorded as an ORF, its role being uncertain. The CDR3 spans 14 residues. Between the trimmed V and J ends, which lost 0 bases and 9 bases, there was a span of 13 bases. Here the CDR3 reads CASSLGLNVVPQHF. The CDR3 region has the DNA TGTGCCAGCAGCTTGGGACTGAATGTCGTGCCCCAGCATTTT.

J is TRBJ1-1 and V is TRBV7-6; the D gene is possibly TRBD1 (6 bases). CDR3 length: 15 amino acids. The germline V gene has CDR1 SGHVS and CDR2 FNYEAQ. V gave up 3 bases and J gave up 8 bases, with 19 bases separating them. The CDR3 protein is CASSFGTGIRSEAFF. Here the CDR3 DNA reads TGTGCCAGCAGCTTTGGAACAGGGATCCGCTCCGAAGCTTTCTTT.

The rearrangement joins TRBV29-1 to TRBJ1-1, with D possibly being TRBD1 (6 bases). V was trimmed by 4 bases and J by 0 bases, leaving 12 bases between them. The germline gives CDR1 SQVTM, CDR2 ANQGSEA. The CDR3 is 14 residues long. The CDR3 region has the DNA TGCAGCGTTGGTCATGGGGGCTTGAACACTGAAGCTTTCTTT. It specifies CSVGHGGLNTEAFF.

Concerning this clone: At one of its ends the junction is not consistent with the germline gene, which may arise from a read error. The chain links TRBV4-2 to TRBJ1-1, with D hard to call. Looked up from germline, CDR1 is LGHNA and CDR2 is YNFKEQ. This CDR3 is built from 12 residues. For the CDR3, the DNA is TGTGCCAGCAGCCAAGATAACAGTGAAGCTTTCTTT. It codes for CASSQDNSEAFF.

The chain uses TRBV2 and TRBJ1-5; D not certain. V shed 4 bases and J shed 2 bases, with 12 bases lying between them. The CDR3 spans 15 residues. CDR1 is SNHLY, CDR2 FYNNEI, per germline. The CDR3 DNA follows: TGTGCCAGCAGTGGGGCCGGGAACGGCAATCAGCCCCAGCATTTT. Translated, it gives CASSGAGNGNQPQHF.

This clone was seen more than once but under ten times. The genes are TRBV25-1 and TRBJ1-6, with D perhaps matching TRBD1 (6 bases). V was trimmed by 3 bases and J by 7 bases, leaving 10 bases between them. Germline loops: CDR1 MGHDK, CDR2 SYGVNS. The CDR3 has 14 residues. The CDR3, as DNA: TGTGCCAGCAGTGAGGCAGGGGCGAATTCACCCCTCCACTTT. It yields the protein CASSEAGANSPLHF.

In its sample, this clone was seen a few times. The rearrangement joins TRBV7-6 to TRBJ2-5; D might be TRBD1 (5 bases). The V end was cut by 1 base, the J end by 5 bases, with 11 bases between. Germline V gene lookup returns CDR1 SGHVS and CDR2 FNYEAQ. The CDR3 has 14 residues. The CDR3 nucleotides are TGTGCCAGCAGCTTAGGTCCAGGGCGGGAGACCCAGTACTTC. Protein product: CASSLGPGRETQYF.

The chain is built from TRBV29-1 and TRBJ2-5; D may be TRBD1 (5 bases). The germline V gene has CDR1 SQVTM and CDR2 ANQGSEA. The CDR3 spans 13 residues. Trimming cost V 4 bases and J 5 bases, with 14 bases left between them. In DNA form, the CDR3 reads TGCAGCGTTGGTCCAGGGCCCAGGGAGACCCAGTACTTC. Translation: CSVGPGPRETQYF.

This clone is a singleton in its sample. V usage is TRBV2 and J usage is TRBJ1-2; unclear D gene. This CDR3 has 17 residues. Germline V gene sequence: CDR1 SNHLY, CDR2 FYNNEI. V shed 0 bases and J shed 6 bases, with 20 bases lying between them. The CDR3 spells CASSEAGLRAESDGYTF. As DNA, the CDR3 is TGTGCCAGCAGTGAAGCGGGGTTGAGGGCCGAATCGGATGGCTACACCTTC.

The chain is built from TRBV6-6 and TRBJ1-2; D is unresolved. CDR1 is MNHNY and CDR2 is SVGAGI in the germline V gene (reference sequence). The CDR3 spans 14 residues. V lost 5 bases and J 4 bases, leaving 14 bases between the germline ends. The CDR3 nucleotides are TGTGCCAGCAGTGGACTCGCTCTCCTCTATGGCTACACCTTC. Translating it yields CASSGLALLYGYTF.

The chain combines TRBV7-9 with TRBJ2-7, with TRBD1 matching over 9 bases. Germline V gene lookup returns CDR1 SEHNR and CDR2 FQNEAQ (reference sequence). The CDR3 is 17 amino acids. Losses at the gene ends were 5 bases for V and 3 bases for J; bases not matched to a gene: 14. The CDR3 sequence is CASSTRVSGQGFYEQYF. In DNA form, the CDR3 reads TGTGCCAGCAGCACCCGCGTATCGGGACAGGGCTTCTACGAGCAGTACTTC.